Given below is one TCR beta chain in context. Its antigen is as yet unknown. This entry belongs to a study of T cell responses to AZD1222 COVID-19 vaccine. Notes on the study in general: The donor cohort was predominantly white British with a female majority, and clonal diversity may have been underestimated.

The assay was immunoSEQ multiplex PCR, and TCRdb's table has in-frame clones only and misses some. Of 100,000 to 150,000 clones detected, 88% appear once; the ten largest clones hold about 5%. This clonotype originated in an adult in good health. Sequencing used peripheral blood, obtained on day 0 of AZD1222 vaccination.

The CDR3 DNA follows: TGTGCCAGCAGCCAAGATGAACAGCAGCCCCAGCATTTT. Translating gives CASSQDEQQPQHF. The chain carries TRBV3-1 (or the pseudogene TRBV3-2) and TRBJ1-5; no definite D call. V was trimmed by 0 bases and J by 7 bases, leaving 7 bases between them. CDR3 length: 13 amino acids. Germline V gene lookup returns CDR1 LGHDT and CDR2 YNNKEL (reference sequence).